A selection of T cell receptor beta chains follows, all from one sample in a study of tumor and adjacent non-tumor tissue in lung cancer. TCRdb reprocessed the multiplex PCR reads with MiXCR, giving one entry per CDR3 protein. Of about 200,000 distinct CDR3 sequences in the sample, over 55% are singletons; the top ten hold 20% to 25%. Input material: lung tumor tissue. These receptors were taken from a man aged 60-69 years with non-small cell lung cancer. CDR3s include the opening cysteine and the closing phenylalanine or tryptophan. Each record gives: V gene, J gene, CDR3 protein.

TRBV6-6	TRBJ1-1	CASSYGGADTEAFF
TRBV20-1	TRBJ1-1	CNARGGSSMGEAIF
TRBV4-1	TRBJ2-2	CASSQVPGANNGELFF
TRBV6-1	TRBJ1-2	CASSEVLKGPGYAF
TRBV6-5	TRBJ2-7	CARGNGGVNRYVQYF
TRBV11-3	TRBJ2-7	CASSLDVGFSGTYDQYF
TRBV6-2/TRBV6-3	TRBJ2-1	CASRMSSAQTNEQFF
TRBV20-1	TRBJ2-3	CSAADFSDTQYF
TRBV12-3/TRBV12-4	TRBJ2-7	CASSTGQSTYEQYF
TRBV20-1	TRBJ1-1	CSVTEMGRGLGSTEAFF
TRBV12-3/TRBV12-4	TRBJ1-1	CASSLGGELEAFF
TRBV30	TRBJ2-7	CAWTGTHRQTYERYF
TRBV20-1	TRBJ2-1	CSVLTSGRAYNEQFF
TRBV6-5	TRBJ2-2	CASSYLPTSEDLFF
TRBV6-5	TRBJ2-7	CASRLSENSYEQYF
TRBV11-2	TRBJ1-2	CASSFVGTASLSYGYTF